The text below deals with one T cell receptor (beta chain). The data are from a study of blood T cell repertoires in COVID-19. Study as a whole: Samples representing acute and convalescent COVID-19 were sourced from the United States, Italy and Spain. T cells, B-cell-depleted T cells, or PBMCs supplied cDNA or gDNA.

Per the study methods: Amplified reference gene primers provided the basis for estimating nucleated cell counts. Measured with immunoSEQ multiplex PCR; TCRdb has only the in-frame clones, and not every one. That table gives V, J and clone size, and the DNA gave D and trimming. The data hold about 12,000 clones, with over 85% observed a single time. This CDR3 contains 15 residues. CDR1 is PRHDT and CDR2 is FYEKMQ in the germline V gene (reference sequence). V lost 4 bases, J lost 2 bases, and 12 bases lay in between. Specimen: peripheral blood. The rearrangement links TRBV13 to TRBJ1-3; D is uncertain. This TCR was recovered from a man between 65 and 79 years old with active COVID-19. The CDR3 loop reads CASSSTRATGNTIYF. DNA of the CDR3: TGTGCCAGCAGCTCGACGAGGGCCACTGGAAACACCATATATTTT.